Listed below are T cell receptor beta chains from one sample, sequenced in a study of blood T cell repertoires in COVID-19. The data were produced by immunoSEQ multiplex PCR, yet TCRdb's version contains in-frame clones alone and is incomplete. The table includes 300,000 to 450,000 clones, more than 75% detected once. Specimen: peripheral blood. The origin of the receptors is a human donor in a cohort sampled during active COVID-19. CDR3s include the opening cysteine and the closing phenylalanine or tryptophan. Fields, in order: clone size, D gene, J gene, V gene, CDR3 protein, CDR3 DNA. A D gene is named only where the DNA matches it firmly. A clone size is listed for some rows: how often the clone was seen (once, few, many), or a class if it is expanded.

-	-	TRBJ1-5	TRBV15	CATSRDHRANQPQHF	TGTGCCACCAGCAGAGATCACAGGGCCAATCAGCCCCAGCATTTT
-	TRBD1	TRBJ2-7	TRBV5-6	CASSWGTDLFYEQYF	TGTGCCAGCAGCTGGGGGACAGATCTCTTCTACGAGCAGTACTTC
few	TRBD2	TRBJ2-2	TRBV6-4	CASSELAGTTGELFF	TGTGCCAGCAGTGAACTAGCGGGGACCACCGGGGAGCTGTTTTTT
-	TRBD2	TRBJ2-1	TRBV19	CAASQERGGLYDEQFF	TGTGCCGCCTCTCAGGAGCGGGGGGGCCTTTACGATGAGCAGTTCTTC
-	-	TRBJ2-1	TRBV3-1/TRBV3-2	CASRTRGGLNEQFF	TGTGCCAGCAGGACGAGGGGGGGCCTGAATGAGCAGTTCTTC
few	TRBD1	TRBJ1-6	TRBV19	CASSPRRTGNNSPLHF	TGTGCCAGTAGTCCACGAAGGACAGGGAACAATTCACCCCTCCACTTT
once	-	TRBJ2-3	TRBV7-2	CASSSGTGRTDTQYF	TGTGCCAGCAGTTCCGGGACTGGCCGCACAGATACGCAGTATTTT
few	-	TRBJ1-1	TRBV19	CASRQGLNTEAFF	TGTGCCAGTAGACAGGGCCTGAACACTGAAGCTTTCTTT
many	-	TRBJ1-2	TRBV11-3	CASSLDFSKKGYTF	TGTGCCAGCAGCTTAGATTTTAGTAAAAAGGGCTACACCTTC
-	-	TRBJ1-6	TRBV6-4	CASSDYRGSAYNSPLHF	TGTGCCAGCAGTGACTATAGGGGATCGGCGTATAATTCACCCCTCCACTTT
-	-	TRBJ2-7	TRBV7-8	CASSLCLAVRVDHCHEQYF	TGTGCCAGCAGCTTATGCCTCGCGGTCAGGGTGGATCATTGCCACGAGCAGTACTTC
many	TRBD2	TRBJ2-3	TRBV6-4	CASSEGGGDTDTQYF	TGTGCCAGCAGTGAGGGCGGGGGGGACACAGATACGCAGTATTTT
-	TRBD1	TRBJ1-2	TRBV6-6	CASSYPTGSGYTF	TGTGCCAGCAGTTACCCGACAGGGAGTGGCTACACCTTC
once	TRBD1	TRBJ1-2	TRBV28	CASSWTGMLLRYGYTF	TGTGCCAGCAGTTGGACAGGGATGCTCTTGAGGTATGGCTACACCTTC
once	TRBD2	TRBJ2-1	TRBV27	CASTSPRSGTSGSSIQFF	TGTGCCAGCACCTCCCCTCGATCAGGGACTAGCGGCTCGAGTATTCAGTTCTTC
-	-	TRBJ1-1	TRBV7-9	CASSSRAGDTEAFF	TGTGCCAGCAGCTCGAGGGCAGGGGACACTGAAGCTTTCTTT
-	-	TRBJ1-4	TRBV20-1	CSAILGGKLFF	TGCAGTGCTATCCTGGGGGGAAAACTGTTTTTT
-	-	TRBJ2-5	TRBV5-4	CASSFGGGETQYF	TGTGCCAGCAGCTTTGGAGGGGGCGAGACCCAGTACTTC
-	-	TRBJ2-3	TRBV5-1	CASSPRGRGDTQYF	TGCGCCAGCAGTCCGAGGGGGAGGGGAGATACGCAGTATTTT
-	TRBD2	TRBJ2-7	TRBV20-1	CSAREGAEQYF	TGCAGTGCGCGGGAGGGAGCCGAGCAGTACTTC
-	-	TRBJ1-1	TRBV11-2	CASSLDRDYEAFF	TGTGCCAGCAGCTTAGACCGGGACTATGAAGCTTTCTTT